This T cell receptor (beta chain) is drawn from a study of blood T cell repertoires in COVID-19. This CDR3 is built from 16 residues. The method was immunoSEQ multiplex PCR; TCRdb's version includes in-frame clones alone and lacks a portion of them. The data contain hundreds of thousands of clones, roughly 86% of them singletons. J is TRBJ1-1 and V is TRBV21-1; TRBD1, as called in the table, went unchecked against the DNA. TRBV21-1 is a known pseudogene. Sequences were obtained from peripheral blood. The origin of this receptor is a man in his late teens or twenties with active or convalescent COVID-19. This chain's CDR3 is CASSKDPQGRITEAFF. The CDR3 DNA reads as TGTGCCAGCAGCAAAGACCCCCAGGGGCGGATCACTGAAGCTTTCTTT.